This passage covers 14 T cell receptor beta chains from one sample sequenced in a study of vaccination and CD4 T cells after COVID-19. Sequencing of DNA taken from cultured CD4+ T cells relied on the Oncomine TCR Beta short-read assay. TCRdb re-called the PCR reads through MiXCR, storing one row per CDR3 protein. This sample carries over 11,000 distinct CDR3 sequences, around 57% of them seen once, and the ten largest clones take 11% to 15%. Their recognized antigens are unknown. As to treatment: approximately 10-day PBMC culture with coronavirus spike peptide pools or control peptides (ViraFEST assay). Sequencing was performed on CD4+ T cells from blood, cultured in vitro. These receptors all come from a human donor who had recovered from COVID-19.

This chain joins TRBV6-1 and TRBJ2-5, with 9 bases that match TRBD2. Germline V gene data show CDR1 as MNHNS and CDR2 as SASEGT. This CDR3 region has 14 residues. Unmatched junction bases numbered 6, after V lost 7 bases and J lost 3 bases. The CDR3: CASTRAGGKETQYF. The CDR3 coding sequence is TGTGCCAGCACCAGAGCGGGGGGTAAAGAGACCCAGTACTTC.

V usage is TRBV20-1 and J usage is TRBJ2-5, with D perhaps TRBD2 (6 bases). The CDR3 totals 15 residues. Trimming removed 0 bases from V and 4 bases from J, with 15 bases in between. Germline CDR1 is DFQATT and CDR2 is SNEGSKA (reference sequence). Written as DNA, the CDR3 is TGCAGTGCTAGAGATCTACGGGGAGGCCGAGAGACCCAGTACTTC. Translated: CSARDLRGGRETQYF.

There are a few counts of this clonotype. The chain recombines TRBV15 with TRBJ2-7; D possibly uses TRBD1 or TRBD2 (6 bases each). This CDR3 contains 14 residues. The V end lost 5 bases, the J end lost 3 bases, and 14 bases lay between the germline ends. Germline V lookup: CDR1 LNHNV, CDR2 YYDKDF (reference sequence). The CDR3: CATSAGNRVYEQYF. The CDR3 region has the DNA TGTGCCACCAGCGCGGGAAACAGGGTCTACGAGCAGTACTTC.

This clonotype has just a few counts. The chain has TRBV24-1 and TRBJ2-5; 10 nucleotides line up with TRBD2. The V and J ends lost 4 bases and 5 bases, in that order; junction bases with no gene match: 9. Germline V gene lookup returns CDR1 KGHDR and CDR2 SFDVKD. This CDR3 spans 16 amino acids. The CDR3 DNA is TGTGCCACCAGTGAAGGGAGCGGGAGGGCCACCGAGACCCAGTACTTC. Amino acid sequence: CATSEGSGRATETQYF.

The chain combines TRBV30 with TRBJ2-1, with TRBD2 matching 11 bases. The ends lost 1 base at V and 1 base at J; junction bases unmatched: 9. The length of the CDR3 is 18 residues. Germline CDR1 GTSNPN, CDR2 SVGIG (reference sequence). The CDR3 sequence: CAWSGISSGGNSYNEQFF. Here the CDR3 DNA reads TGTGCCTGGAGTGGAATCTCTAGCGGGGGGAATTCCTACAATGAGCAGTTCTTC.

This clonotype appeared a few times. The chain is built from TRBV5-8 and TRBJ1-6; unclear D gene. V lost 0 bases and J lost 6, with 4 bases in between. The CDR3 consists of 13 residues. The germline V gene has CDR1 SGHTS and CDR2 YDEGEE. The chain's CDR3 is CASSLDGNSPLHF. The CDR3 DNA is TGTGCCAGCAGCTTGGACGGTAATTCACCCCTCCACTTT.

The chain uses TRBV24-1 and TRBJ1-5; weak D call: TRBD1 (5 bases). Trimming took off 2 bases at V and 5 bases at J, with 18 bases between the two ends. The CDR3 spans 17 residues. From germline, CDR1 is KGHDR and CDR2 SFDVKD. The CDR3, as DNA: TGTGCCACCAGTGATTCTAAGGCCTGGGGGAAAGATCAGCCCCAGCATTTT. Protein sequence: CATSDSKAWGKDQPQHF.

V gene TRBV29-1 combines with J gene TRBJ2-7; maybe TRBD1 (6 bases). Trimming removed 8 bases from V and 3 bases from J, with 11 bases in between. CDR1 is SQVTM and CDR2 is ANQGSEA in the germline V gene. The CDR3 is 11 residues long. CDR3 loop: CSYRDNYEQYF. In nucleotides, the CDR3 is TGCAGCTACAGGGACAACTACGAGCAGTACTTC.

The chain links TRBV6-1 to TRBJ2-3, with TRBD1 matching over 8 bases. J was trimmed by 2 bases and V by 3 bases; bases with no gene match: 7. This CDR3 has 16 amino acids. CDR1 and CDR2 (germline): MNHNS, SASEGT. The CDR3 coding sequence is TGTGCCAGCAGTGACCCCCTCAGGGGGCCCACAGATACGCAGTATTTT. It encodes CASSDPLRGPTDTQYF.

This chain uses TRBV2 with TRBJ1-5, with 9 bases that match TRBD1. This CDR3 comprises 14 residues. In germline, CDR1 is SNHLY, CDR2 FYNNEI. The trim removed 4 bases at V and 2 bases at J, leaving 0 bases unmatched. The CDR3 DNA reads TGTGCCAGCAGTGGGACAGGGGGCAATCAGCCCCAGCATTTT. It specifies CASSGTGGNQPQHF.

The J gene is TRBJ2-1, the V gene TRBV7-2, with no clear D. The CDR3 is made up of 15 amino acids. Trimming took 6 bases from V and 0 from J, leaving 12 bases between them. Germline V gene sequence: CDR1 SGHTA, CDR2 FQGNSA. CDR3 protein: CASSPSRGSYNEQFF. The CDR3 region has the DNA TGTGCCAGCAGTCCTTCGAGAGGCTCCTACAATGAGCAGTTCTTC.

This chain links TRBV19 with TRBJ1-2; 10 bases are a match to TRBD1. The CDR3 covers 14 residues. CDR1 and CDR2 (germline): LNHDA, SQIVND (reference sequence). The junction had 5 bases not matched to a gene; V was cut back by 4 bases and J by 6 bases. CDR3 protein: CASSNRQGADGYTF. CDR3 in DNA: TGTGCCAGTAGTAACCGACAGGGGGCGGATGGCTACACCTTC.

The chain has TRBV6-1 and TRBJ1-2; the D is unclear. Germline CDR1 and CDR2: MNHNS and SASEGT. The CDR3 spans 15 residues. V lost 6 bases, J lost 4 bases, and 18 bases lay in between. The DNA for the CDR3 is TGTGCCAGCAGGCCATACTCGGGCAACGCCTATGGCTACACCTTC. Translated: CASRPYSGNAYGYTF.

Only a few counts were recorded for this clonotype. The CDR3 DNA follows: TGTGCCAGCAGTGAAGGTAGCGGGTCGGATACGCAGTATTTT. Its translation is CASSEGSGSDTQYF. The rearrangement links TRBV6-4 to TRBJ2-3; TRBD2 matches 7 bases. The CDR3 extends over 14 amino acids. The germline CDR1 and CDR2 sequences are MRHNA and SNTAGT. The ends lost 3 bases at V and 6 bases at J; junction bases unmatched: 6.